What follows are 27 T cell receptor beta chains derived from one specimen sequenced in a study of cytomegalovirus exposure and HLA in healthy donors. The PCR contained 60 Vbeta and 13 Jbeta primers. Using immunoSEQ multiplex PCR, the repertoire was profiled, and TCRdb retains in-frame clones only, with some absent. Of more than 75,000 clones detected, nearly 80% appear once; the ten largest clones hold about 3.8%. Input material: PBMCs. These receptors came from a woman between 40 and 55 years old in good health and CMV-seronegative.

This clone has ten or more counts. The V gene is TRBV7-3, the J gene TRBJ2-1; TRBD2 might be the D (6 bases). There are 13 residues in the CDR3. Germline CDR1 and CDR2: SGHTA and FQGTGA. Deletions cut 8 bases from V and 5 bases from J, with 13 bases between. The CDR3 protein is CASVDYPNNEQFF. In DNA, the CDR3 is TGTGCCAGCGTGGACTATCCGAACAATGAGCAGTTCTTC.

The chain links TRBV12-5 to TRBJ2-7; a weak D match, TRBD1 (6 bases). V lost 4 bases and J 1 base, leaving 14 bases between the germline ends. Germline CDR1 and CDR2: LGHNT and FRNRAP. CDR3 size: 15 residues. The CDR3, as DNA: TGTGCTAGTGGTTGGACAGAAGGACAGTCCTACGAGCAGTACTTC. Translating it yields CASGWTEGQSYEQYF.

The genes are TRBV30 and TRBJ2-1; TRBD1 is a possible D gene (5 bases). The CDR3 loop spans 14 amino acids. Looked up from germline, CDR1 is GTSNPN and CDR2 is SVGIG (reference sequence). The V end lost 3 bases, the J end lost 3 bases, and 12 bases lay between the germline ends. The CDR3 bases are TGTGCCTGGAGCCCAGGGATGAACTACAATGAGCAGTTCTTC. This codes for CAWSPGMNYNEQFF.

The chain is built from TRBV7-3 and TRBJ2-2; possibly TRBD2 for D (6 bases). V was trimmed by 0 bases and J by 4 bases, leaving 12 bases between them. The germline V gene encodes CDR1 SGHTA and CDR2 FQGTGA. The CDR3 contains 16 residues. CDR3 coding DNA: TGTGCCAGCAGCTTAACGGCCGGGCGGGGCACCGGGGAGCTGTTTTTT. This sequence encodes CASSLTAGRGTGELFF.

The chain employs TRBV6-6 and TRBJ1-1; D remains ambiguous. This CDR3 has 13 residues. V was cut by 0 bases and J by 2 bases, with 4 bases left in between. Germline CDR1 MNHNY, CDR2 SVGAGI (reference sequence). This CDR3 reads CASSYSRNTEAFF. CDR3 bases: TGTGCCAGCAGTTACTCGAGAAACACTGAAGCTTTCTTT.

The V call is TRBV4-1, the J call TRBJ1-2; TRBD1 agrees at 9 bases. CDR3 length equals 15 residues. Germline V lookup: CDR1 MGHRA, CDR2 YSYEKL. V shed 1 base, J shed 8 bases, and the junction held 8 bases outside the gene matches. In nucleotides, the CDR3 is TGCGCCAGCAGCCAAGTTGGGACAGGGATTCTAGGCTACACCTTC. Translated, it gives CASSQVGTGILGYTF.

The chain couples TRBV30 to TRBJ2-5; 12 bases match TRBD2. Germline V gene sequence: CDR1 GTSNPN, CDR2 SVGIG (reference sequence). The ends lost 3 bases at V and 2 bases at J; junction bases unmatched: 4. This CDR3 is 15 amino acids long. CDR3 in DNA: TGTGCCTGGAGGCCTGGACTAGCGGGGCAAGAGACCCAGTACTTC. It codes for CAWRPGLAGQETQYF.

CDR3 amino acids: CASSLGRNTEAFF. CDR3 DNA sequence: TGTGCCAGCAGCTTAGGCAGGAACACTGAAGCTTTCTTT. The V call is TRBV7-7, the J call TRBJ1-1; D call uncertain. In germline, CDR1 is SSHAT, CDR2 FNYEAQ (reference sequence). The CDR3 covers 13 residues. V gave up 1 base and J gave up 1 base, with 4 bases separating them.

The chain couples TRBV27 to TRBJ1-4, with TRBD1 matching over 8 bases. The CDR3 spans 17 residues. Per germline, CDR1 MNHEY and CDR2 SMNVEV (reference sequence). Losses at the gene ends were 5 bases for V and 7 bases for J; bases not matched to a gene: 15. The CDR3 region is CASSQPRQGILIEKLFF. The DNA for the CDR3 is TGTGCCAGCAGTCAACCGAGACAGGGGATCTTGATTGAAAAACTGTTTTTT.

The V gene is TRBV5-8, the J gene TRBJ2-2; 7 positions match TRBD1. Germline CDR1 is SGHTS and CDR2 is YDEGEE. Trimming at V came to 3 bases and at J to 4 bases, leaving 9 bases not matched to a gene. The length of the CDR3 is 16 residues. CDR3 amino acids: CASSSPTGASTGELFF. In DNA, the CDR3 is TGTGCCAGCAGCTCGCCCACAGGGGCTAGCACCGGGGAGCTGTTTTTT.

This chain uses TRBV18 with TRBJ2-7; D is perhaps TRBD2 (5 bases). With 6 bases removed from V and 2 bases from J, the gap between germline ends came to 14 bases. The CDR3 has 14 residues. CDR1 KGHSH and CDR2 LQKENI come from the germline V gene. This chain's CDR3 is CASSPDWTAYEQYF. CDR3 coding DNA: TGTGCCAGCTCCCCCGATTGGACTGCCTACGAGCAGTACTTC.

V and J are TRBV5-1 and TRBJ2-7, with TRBD2 matching 11 bases. The CDR3 has 15 amino acids. Per the germline V gene, CDR1 is SGHRS and CDR2 is YFSETQ. The J segment lost 2 bases and the V segment lost 4 bases, leaving 5 bases of the junction unmatched. The CDR3 DNA is TGCGCCAGCAGCCCCATGACTAGCGGGGCCTACGAGCAGTACTTC. Translation gives CASSPMTSGAYEQYF.

The genes are TRBV5-1 and TRBJ2-7; 12 bases map to TRBD2. The V and J ends lost 4 bases and 5 bases, in that order; junction bases with no gene match: 10. The CDR3 extends over 16 amino acids. Germline-derived CDR1 and CDR2 are SGHRS and YFSETQ. The CDR3 protein is CASSPKAASGRDEQYF. The CDR3 DNA reads TGCGCCAGCAGCCCAAAGGCGGCTAGCGGGAGGGACGAGCAGTACTTC.

The count of this clone is one. The chain uses TRBV11-2 and TRBJ2-7, with TRBD1 as a possible D gene (6 bases). The ends were cut back, 5 bases at V and 3 bases at J, with 14 bases in the middle. The V gene's germline CDR1 is SGHAT and CDR2 FQNNGV. The CDR3 runs 14 residues. The CDR3 here is CASSPRQVIYEQYF. CDR3 nucleotides: TGTGCCAGCAGCCCAAGACAGGTTATCTACGAGCAGTACTTC.

The V call is TRBV6-4, the J call TRBJ2-1, with 8 nucleotides matching TRBD2. V lost 0 bases to trimming and J lost 4 bases; unmatched junction nucleotides: 8. The CDR3 runs to 17 residues. Per the germline V gene, CDR1 is MRHNA and CDR2 is SNTAGT. CDR3 protein: CASSDSRERGRYNEQFF. The CDR3 region has the DNA TGTGCCAGCAGTGACTCGAGGGAGCGGGGGAGATACAATGAGCAGTTCTTC.

The chain combines TRBV15 with TRBJ1-3; D is undetermined. The V end lost 4 bases, the J end lost 4 bases, and 8 bases lay between the germline ends. Germline values: CDR1 LNHNV, CDR2 YYDKDF (reference sequence). The CDR3 runs to 13 residues. CDR3 nucleotide sequence: TGTGCCACCAGCATTTATAGCGGAAACACCATATATTTT. Translating gives CATSIYSGNTIYF.

This chain uses TRBV27 with TRBJ1-5; the D gene is possibly TRBD1 (5 bases). CDR3 length equals 13 residues. From germline, CDR1 is MNHEY and CDR2 SMNVEV (reference sequence). Trimming removed 6 bases at V and 0 bases at J, with 6 bases between. The chain's CDR3 is CASRQGSNQPQHF. CDR3 sequence (DNA): TGTGCCAGCAGGCAGGGTAGCAATCAGCCCCAGCATTTT.

This clone was found a few times. The V and J genes are TRBV19 and TRBJ1-5, with TRBD1 as a possible D gene (5 bases). The V gene's germline CDR1 is LNHDA and CDR2 SQIVND (reference sequence). Between the trimmed V and J ends, which lost 8 bases and 0 bases, there was a span of 11 bases. The CDR3 consists of 14 residues. In DNA, the CDR3 is TGTGCCAGTGGAGGGGCCGTTAGCAATCAGCCCCAGCATTTT. Translating gives CASGGAVSNQPQHF.

The chain couples TRBV30 to TRBJ2-2; perhaps TRBD2 as D (7 bases). CDR1 is GTSNPN and CDR2 is SVGIG in the germline V gene (reference sequence). V dropped 3 bases and J dropped 1 base, with 18 bases sitting between them. The CDR3 has 17 residues. This CDR3 is CAWRGLGGGLNTGELFF. In DNA form, the CDR3 reads TGTGCCTGGAGGGGGTTAGGGGGGGGGTTGAACACCGGGGAGCTGTTTTTT.

The chain recombines TRBV29-1 with TRBJ1-1; D may be TRBD1 (5 bases). The germline CDR1 and CDR2 sequences are SQVTM and ANQGSEA. This CDR3 is 12 amino acids long. Between the trimmed V and J ends, which lost 6 bases and 5 bases, there was a span of 13 bases. The chain's CDR3 is CSVIRGTTEAFF. In DNA, the CDR3 is TGCAGCGTGATTAGGGGAACAACTGAAGCTTTCTTT.

The V gene is TRBV5-6, the J gene TRBJ1-2; D might be TRBD1 (6 bases). This CDR3 is 14 amino acids long. Germline V gene sequence: CDR1 SGHDT, CDR2 YYEEEE. V lost 4 bases, J lost 4 bases, and 14 bases lay in between. CDR3 nucleotide sequence: TGTGCCAGCAGCCCATGGGGGGGGGCCTATGGCTACACCTTC. Amino acid sequence: CASSPWGGAYGYTF.

The chain is built from TRBV6-1 and TRBJ2-1; 8 bases match TRBD2. The CDR3 spans 18 residues. In germline, CDR1 is MNHNS, CDR2 SASEGT. J gave up 0 bases and V 2 bases, and 9 bases lay outside the gene matches. CDR3 region: CASSELAGGLSSYNEQFF. The CDR3 coding sequence is TGTGCCAGCAGTGAATTGGCGGGGGGCCTTAGCTCCTACAATGAGCAGTTCTTC.

The chain employs TRBV10-3 and TRBJ2-7, with 8 positions matching TRBD1. The trim removed 11 bases at V and 6 bases at J, leaving 9 bases unmatched. Germline CDR1 and CDR2: ENHRY and SYGVKD. The CDR3 covers 12 residues. In DNA form, the CDR3 reads TGTGCCGTGGGACAGGCATTCACCGAGCAGTACTTC. Amino acids: CAVGQAFTEQYF.

CDR3 sequence: CATSREGSSGFYEQYF. DNA for the CDR3: TGTGCCACCAGCAGAGAGGGGTCTAGCGGCTTCTACGAGCAGTACTTC. The chain carries TRBV15 and TRBJ2-7; TRBD2 agrees at 7 bases. This CDR3 has 16 amino acids. Germline V CDR1 and CDR2: LNHNV, YYDKDF (reference sequence). The junction had 8 bases not matched to a gene; V was cut back by 0 bases and J by 3 bases.

The chain joins TRBV6-5 to TRBJ1-2; maybe TRBD1 (6 bases). V gave up 0 bases and J gave up 3 bases, with 8 bases separating them. Germline CDR1 MNHEY, CDR2 SVGAGI. This CDR3 spans 14 amino acids. The CDR3 loop is CASSYSTGDYGYTF. CDR3 DNA: TGTGCCAGCAGTTACTCGACAGGTGACTATGGCTACACCTTC.

The chain has TRBV5-1 and TRBJ2-1; 10 bases match TRBD1. Germline V CDR1 and CDR2: SGHRS, YFSETQ. J lost 5 bases, V lost 3 bases, and 8 bases had no gene match. This CDR3 spans 16 amino acids. This chain's CDR3 is CASSSTGTGEDNEQFF. CDR3 coding DNA: TGCGCCAGCAGCTCCACCGGGACAGGGGAGGACAATGAGCAGTTCTTC.

The V gene is TRBV29-1, the J gene TRBJ2-1; possible D gene TRBD1, 5 bases. CDR3 size: 14 residues. Trimming took off 5 bases at V and 8 bases at J, with 19 bases between the two ends. Per the germline V gene, CDR1 is SQVTM and CDR2 is ANQGSEA. The CDR3 bases are TGCAGCGTTCCCCAGGGCTCCCTCGGCGATGAGCAGTTCTTC. Protein sequence: CSVPQGSLGDEQFF.